A single sample is the source of the 27 T cell receptor beta chains below, sequenced in a study of blood T cell repertoires in COVID-19. Sequencing used immunoSEQ multiplex PCR; TCRdb keeps in-frame clones, though not all of them. The data show some 180,000 clones, with around 80% seen just once and roughly 8% held by the top ten. Sequenced material: peripheral blood. The receptors stem from a woman aged 55 to 70 with COVID-19, enrolled during active disease.

This rearrangement joins TRBV15 to TRBJ2-7; maybe TRBD1 (6 bases). The germline V and J ends were trimmed by 3 bases and 4 bases, with 13 bases remaining between them. Germline CDR1 reads LNHNV; CDR2 reads YYDKDF (reference sequence). The CDR3 consists of 14 residues. The CDR3 DNA reads TGTGCCACCAGCAGGGTAAGAACAGGGTACGAGCAGTACTTC. It is translated as CATSRVRTGYEQYF.

The CDR3 spells CASSIQDSAGELFF. CDR3 DNA: TGTGCCAGTAGTATACAGGACAGCGCCGGGGAGCTGTTTTTT. This rearrangement joins TRBV19 to TRBJ2-2; the D gene is possibly TRBD1 (6 bases). Trimming removed 2 bases at V and 6 bases at J, with 10 bases between. Germline CDR1 is LNHDA and CDR2 is SQIVND (reference sequence). The CDR3 consists of 14 residues.

The J gene is TRBJ2-1, the V gene TRBV5-1, with TRBD1 identical over 12 bases. V gave up 2 bases and J gave up 6 bases; unmatched junction bases: 3. Germline values: CDR1 SGHRS, CDR2 YFSETQ. The length of the CDR3 is 15 residues. Here the CDR3 reads CASSFRDRGPNEQFF. The CDR3 region has the DNA TGCGCCAGCAGCTTCCGGGACAGGGGGCCCAATGAGCAGTTCTTC.

This chain connects TRBV29-1 to TRBJ1-5; D is possibly TRBD1 (6 bases). CDR1 and CDR2 from the germline V gene are SQVTM and ANQGSEA. Trimming left V 6 bases short and J 2 bases short, with 17 bases between. The CDR3 is made up of 15 amino acids. The CDR3 region is CSVSHRVLRNQPQHF. The CDR3 coding sequence is TGCAGCGTGTCTCACAGGGTTTTGCGCAATCAGCCCCAGCATTTT. Using reference TRBV29-1 and TRBJ1-5 for the parts outside the CDR3, the full variable domain is SAVISQKPSRDICQRGTSLTIQCQVDSQVTMMFWYRQQPGQSLTLIATANQGSEATYESGFVIDKFPISRPNLTFSTLTVSNMSPEDSSIYLCSVSHRVLRNQPQHFGDGTRLSIL.

The chain combines TRBV9 with TRBJ1-1, with 9 bases aligning to TRBD1. Per germline, CDR1 SGDLS and CDR2 YYNGEE. The V and J ends lost 4 bases and 1 base, in that order; junction bases with no gene match: 8. This CDR3 has 16 amino acids. This chain's CDR3 is CASSPTGGVGNTEAFF. The CDR3 DNA reads TGTGCCAGCAGCCCTACAGGGGGCGTAGGGAACACTGAAGCTTTCTTT.

The chain couples TRBV6-5 to TRBJ1-1; 7 bases are a match to TRBD1. V lost 4 bases, J lost 4 bases, and 9 bases stayed unmatched. CDR1 and CDR2 (germline): MNHEY, SVGAGI. The CDR3 loop spans 15 amino acids. CDR3 sequence (DNA): TGTGCCAGCAGTTCCCACAGGGGCGTTGGCACTGAAGCTTTCTTT. It specifies CASSSHRGVGTEAFF.

The chain couples TRBV5-1 to TRBJ2-2; 7 bases fit TRBD1. The length of the CDR3 is 15 residues. Germline-derived CDR1 and CDR2 are SGHRS and YFSETQ. The trim removed 7 bases at V and 4 bases at J, leaving 10 bases unmatched. The CDR3 region has the DNA TGCGCCAGCGGCCCGGGACAGCTATCCACCGGGGAGCTGTTTTTT. As protein: CASGPGQLSTGELFF.

The CDR3 reads CASSLVGDQGRAFF. The CDR3 coding sequence is TGTGCCAGCAGCTTAGTGGGTGATCAGGGGAGAGCTTTCTTT. The chain joins TRBV11-2 to TRBJ1-1, with a tentative D call TRBD1 (6 bases). V was cut by 1 base and J by 10 bases, with 16 bases left in between. CDR3 length: 14 residues. The germline CDR1 and CDR2 sequences are SGHAT and FQNNGV. Complete variable domain (other parts from reference TRBV11-2 and TRBJ1-1): EAGVAQSPRYKIIEKRQSVAFWCNPISGHATLYWYQQILGQGPKLLIQFQNNGVVDDSQLPKDRFSAERLKGVDSTLKIQPAKLEDSAVYLCASSLVGDQGRAFFGQGTRLTVV.

The chain combines TRBV10-3 with TRBJ1-1; D not certain. V dropped 0 bases and J dropped 4 bases, with 6 bases sitting between them. Germline loops: CDR1 ENHRY, CDR2 SYGVKD. The CDR3 runs to 13 residues. CDR3 bases: TGTGCCATCAGTGAGTCCGGCGGCACTGAAGCTTTCTTT. Translated: CAISESGGTEAFF.

This chain uses TRBV5-6 with TRBJ1-6; possible D gene TRBD1, 5 bases. CDR3 length: 16 amino acids. V lost 0 bases and J lost 2, with 9 bases in between. Germline V gene sequence: CDR1 SGHDT, CDR2 YYEEEE. The CDR3 DNA follows: TGTGCCAGCAGCTTGGAGGGGCTGACCTATAATTCACCCCTCCACTTT. Its translation is CASSLEGLTYNSPLHF.

This chain connects TRBV4-3 to TRBJ1-2, with 8 bases matching TRBD1. After removal of 1 base from V and 7 bases from J, the junction contained 17 bases not matched to a gene. This CDR3 region has 18 residues. The V gene's germline CDR1 is LGHNA and CDR2 YSLEER. CDR3 sequence reads: CASSQVDIHRGGMLGYTF. Here the CDR3 DNA reads TGCGCCAGCAGCCAAGTTGATATCCACAGGGGGGGTATGCTTGGCTACACCTTC.

The V and J genes are TRBV2 and TRBJ2-3, with 12 bases that match TRBD2. Germline V gene data show CDR1 as SNHLY and CDR2 as FYNNEI. The CDR3 sequence is 17 residues long. V lost 5 bases and J lost 5; bases outside the gene matches: 11. The CDR3 DNA follows: TGTGCCAGCAGTCTTACTTCTAGCGGGAGGGGGGGAGATACGCAGTATTTT. It yields the protein CASSLTSSGRGGDTQYF.

The gene calls are TRBV5-4 and TRBJ1-4; a weak D match, TRBD1 (6 bases). Trimming left V 4 bases short and J 7 bases short, with 17 bases between. This CDR3 contains 15 residues. Germline assignment: CDR1 SGHNT and CDR2 YYREEE (reference sequence). The CDR3 loop is CASSLGGQRGEKLFF. In DNA, the CDR3 is TGTGCCAGCAGCCTGGGGGGGCAACGCGGTGAAAAACTGTTTTTT.

Comment on this clone: The same CDR3 also results from other DNA sequences found in this sample. This chain joins TRBV18 and TRBJ2-5; D is uncertain. There are 11 residues in the CDR3. V was trimmed by 3 bases and J by 5 bases, leaving 4 bases between them. CDR1 and CDR2 from the germline V gene are KGHSH and LQKENI. CDR3 sequence: CASSPGETQYF. The CDR3 DNA follows: TGTGCCAGCTCACCCGGGGAGACCCAGTACTTC.

The rearrangement links TRBV7-9 to TRBJ2-7; weak D call: TRBD2 (6 bases). Trimming shortened V by 7 bases and J by 0 bases, and 13 bases separated the two germline ends. The CDR3 extends over 14 amino acids. The germline gives CDR1 SEHNR, CDR2 FQNEAQ (reference sequence). The CDR3 sequence: CASTSEGSSYEQYF. In nucleotides, the CDR3 is TGTGCCAGCACCTCGGAGGGGAGCTCCTACGAGCAGTACTTC.

The chain is built from TRBV18 and TRBJ1-1; the match to TRBD1 covers 11 bases. Trimming took 4 bases from V and 2 from J; bases not matched to a gene: 6. This CDR3 region has 16 residues. In germline, CDR1 is KGHSH, CDR2 LQKENI. This CDR3 is CASSLGTGGINTEAFF. CDR3 DNA: TGTGCCAGCTCACTCGGGACAGGGGGGATCAACACTGAAGCTTTCTTT.

J is TRBJ2-3 and V is TRBV29-1; perhaps TRBD1 as D (6 bases). With 0 bases removed from V and 4 bases from J, the gap between germline ends came to 14 bases. The CDR3 extends over 15 amino acids. In germline, CDR1 is SQVTM, CDR2 ANQGSEA. The CDR3 DNA reads TGCAGCGTTGAAGATCTTCGAGGGGGAGCAGATACGCAGTATTTT. It is translated as CSVEDLRGGADTQYF.

The chain carries TRBV5-1 and TRBJ1-6; D gene unclear. Between the trimmed V and J ends, which lost 6 bases and 0 bases, there was a span of 10 bases. This CDR3 comprises 15 residues. Germline-derived CDR1 and CDR2 are SGHRS and YFSETQ. The CDR3 spells CASTRDSSYNSPLHF. DNA for the CDR3: TGCGCCAGCACTCGGGATAGCTCCTATAATTCACCCCTCCACTTT. Combining the CDR3 with reference TRBV5-1 and TRBJ1-6 gives the whole variable domain KAGVTQTPRYLIKTRGQQVTLSCSPISGHRSVSWYQQTPGQGLQFLFEYFSETQRNKGNFPGRFSGRQFSNSRSEMNVSTLELGDSALYLCASTRDSSYNSPLHFGNGTRLTVT.

The chain combines TRBV14 with TRBJ1-2, with a possible D match to TRBD1 (5 bases). CDR1 is SGHDN, CDR2 FVKESK, per germline. Trimming cost V 4 bases and J 6 bases, with 12 bases left between them. This CDR3 spans 13 amino acids. CDR3 in amino acids: CASSPQPGHGYTF. CDR3 bases: TGTGCCAGCAGCCCCCAACCAGGGCATGGCTACACCTTC.

The rearrangement joins TRBV7-8 to TRBJ1-1, with 7 bases aligning to TRBD1. Trimming took 3 bases from V and 5 from J; bases not matched to a gene: 6. The V gene's germline CDR1 is SGHVS and CDR2 FQNEAQ. This CDR3 comprises 14 residues. The CDR3 protein is CASSLTGTETEAFF. The CDR3 DNA follows: TGTGCCAGCAGCTTGACCGGGACAGAAACTGAAGCTTTCTTT.

The CDR3 region is CASSQDPDTEAFF. CDR3 coding DNA: TGTGCCAGCAGCCAAGATCCAGACACTGAAGCTTTCTTT. The chain links TRBV3-1 (or the pseudogene TRBV3-2) to TRBJ1-1; no reliable D call. V dropped 0 bases and J dropped 3 bases, with 5 bases sitting between them. The CDR3 extends over 13 amino acids. Germline CDR1 and CDR2: LGHDT and YNNKEL (reference sequence).

The chain employs TRBV7-2 and TRBJ1-6; 7 bases map to TRBD1. Germline CDR1 is SGHTA and CDR2 is FQGNSA. V dropped 3 bases and J dropped 10; count of bases not matched to a gene: 9. The CDR3 sequence is 15 residues long. CDR3 nucleotide sequence: TGTGCCAGCAGCTTCGGGACAGACTTTGGCTCACCCCTCCACTTT. Encoded protein: CASSFGTDFGSPLHF.

The chain joins TRBV28 to TRBJ1-4, with unresolved D. The CDR3 is made up of 15 amino acids. Looked up from germline, CDR1 is MDHEN and CDR2 is SYDVKM. Trimming cost V 3 bases and J 1 base, with 9 bases left between them. Here the CDR3 reads CASSFRGRTNEKLFF. The CDR3 DNA sequence: TGTGCCAGCAGTTTCCGAGGGAGAACTAATGAAAAACTGTTTTTT.

The gene calls are TRBV6-5 and TRBJ1-5; the D is unclear. Germline V gene data show CDR1 as MNHEY and CDR2 as SVGAGI. CDR3 size: 15 residues. Trimming took 0 bases from V and 3 from J, leaving 9 bases between them. The CDR3 region has the DNA TGTGCCAGCAGTTACTCCTCGGTCGCCAATCAGCCCCAGCATTTT. The encoded protein is CASSYSSVANQPQHF.

This clone was seen just once. The V call is TRBV6-5, the J call TRBJ1-2, with 7 positions matching TRBD1. Germline assignment: CDR1 MNHEY and CDR2 SVGAGI. The CDR3 runs to 14 residues. The V and J ends lost 6 bases and 4 bases, in that order; junction bases with no gene match: 8. The CDR3 here is CASSPRGRFYGYTF. The DNA for the CDR3 is TGTGCCAGCAGCCCAAGGGGGCGGTTCTATGGCTACACCTTC.

The rearrangement links TRBV4-1 to TRBJ2-2; a weak D match, TRBD1 (6 bases). The CDR3 spans 16 residues. CDR1 and CDR2 from the germline V gene are MGHRA and YSYEKL. The V and J ends lost 4 bases and 0 bases respectively, with 12 bases between them. CDR3 bases: TGCGCCAGCAGCCCCATCCGGGACACGAACACCGGGGAGCTGTTTTTT. Translation: CASSPIRDTNTGELFF.

This clone was counted only a few times. V is TRBV6-5 and J is TRBJ1-6; 7 bases are shared with TRBD1. Germline V gives CDR1 MNHEY, CDR2 SVGAGI. This CDR3 is built from 15 residues. With V trimmed by 4 bases and J by 10 bases, 10 bases remained unmatched. In DNA, the CDR3 is TGTGCCAGCAGTTTCGGGACAGTCCGGGGGTCACCCCTCCACTTT. Amino acids: CASSFGTVRGSPLHF.